This T cell receptor beta chain was retrieved from a study of regulatory T cells in long-lasting Graves disease. General study results and limits: Researchers reported studying only peripheral blood, not thyroid tissue. Gene preferences differed: TRBV28, TRBJ1-2, TRBJ2-5 in persistent cases.

Time point: persistent/refractory GD, antithyroid drugs over 5 years with positive TRAb. Generation of the TCR library employed RNA extracted from PBMCs. CDR3 length: 18 residues. CDR1 SGHTA and CDR2 FQGTGA come from the germline V gene. The V and J ends lost 5 bases and 4 bases, in that order; junction bases with no gene match: 14. On this clonotype itself: No antigen is known for it.

In building TCR beta libraries, iRepertoire HTBI primers were used together with Arm-PCR of CDR3 regions. TCRdb used MiXCR to reprocess the multiplex PCR reads, holding one entry per CDR3 protein. Of some 440,000 distinct CDR3 sequences in the sample, less than 25% were seen once. The TCR comes from a female donor with Graves disease. The rearrangement joins TRBV7-3 to TRBJ1-1; 12 bases are a match to TRBD1. The specimen was peripheral blood mononuclear cells (PBMCs), collected when the disease was refractory, from a patient treated with antithyroid drugs. CDR3 in DNA: TGTGCCAGCAGCACAGTGATCCCCGGGACAGGGGGCGCCACTGAAGCTTTCTTT. Translated, it gives CASSTVIPGTGGATEAFF. The full variable domain, in which reference TRBV7-3 and TRBJ1-1 provide the parts outside the CDR3, is GAGVSQTPSNKVTEKGKYVELRCDPISGHTALYWYRQSLGQGPEFLIYFQGTGAADDSGLPNDRFFAVRPEGSVSTLKIQRTERGDSAVYLCASSTVIPGTGGATEAFFGQGTRLTVV.